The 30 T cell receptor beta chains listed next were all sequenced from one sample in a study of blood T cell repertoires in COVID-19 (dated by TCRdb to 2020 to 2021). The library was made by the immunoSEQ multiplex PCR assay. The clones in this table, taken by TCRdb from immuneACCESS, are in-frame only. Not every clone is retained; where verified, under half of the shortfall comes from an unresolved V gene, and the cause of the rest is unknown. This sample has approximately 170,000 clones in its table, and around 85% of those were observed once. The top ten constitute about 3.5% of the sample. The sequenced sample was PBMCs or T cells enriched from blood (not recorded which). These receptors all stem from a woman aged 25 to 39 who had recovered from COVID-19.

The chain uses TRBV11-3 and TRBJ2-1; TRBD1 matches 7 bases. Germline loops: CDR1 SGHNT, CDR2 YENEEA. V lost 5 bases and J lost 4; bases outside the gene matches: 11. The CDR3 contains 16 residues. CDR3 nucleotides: TGTGCCAGCAGCGGGTATCAGGGACAGCAGTACAATGAGCAGTTCTTC. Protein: CASSGYQGQQYNEQFF.

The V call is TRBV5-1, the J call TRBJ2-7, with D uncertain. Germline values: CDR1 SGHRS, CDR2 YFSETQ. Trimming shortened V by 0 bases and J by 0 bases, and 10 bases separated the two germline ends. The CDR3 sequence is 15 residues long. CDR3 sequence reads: CASSLGARSSYEQYF. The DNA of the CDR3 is TGCGCCAGCAGCTTGGGTGCCAGATCCTCCTACGAGCAGTACTTC.

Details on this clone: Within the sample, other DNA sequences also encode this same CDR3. The CDR3 is CASSRDRGRGTEAFF. The DNA for the CDR3 is TGTGCCAGTAGCCGGGACAGGGGCCGGGGCACTGAAGCTTTCTTT. The chain combines TRBV19 with TRBJ1-1; 10 bases match TRBD1. Germline V CDR1 and CDR2: LNHDA, SQIVND (reference sequence). CDR3 size: 15 residues. V gave up 6 bases and J gave up 4 bases; unmatched junction bases: 8.

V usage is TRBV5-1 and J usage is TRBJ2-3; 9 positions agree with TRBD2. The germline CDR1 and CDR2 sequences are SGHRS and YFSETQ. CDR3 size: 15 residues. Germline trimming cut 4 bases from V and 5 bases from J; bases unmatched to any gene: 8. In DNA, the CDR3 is TGCGCCAGCAGCCCCAGTCTAGCGGGGTTAGATACGCAGTATTTT. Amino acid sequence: CASSPSLAGLDTQYF.

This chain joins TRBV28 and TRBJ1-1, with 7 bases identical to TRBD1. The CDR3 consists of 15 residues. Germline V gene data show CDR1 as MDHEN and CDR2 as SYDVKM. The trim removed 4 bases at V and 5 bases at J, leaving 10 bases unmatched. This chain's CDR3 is CASSSLDRRGTEAFF. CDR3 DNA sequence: TGTGCCAGCAGTTCCCTGGACAGGCGGGGAACTGAAGCTTTCTTT. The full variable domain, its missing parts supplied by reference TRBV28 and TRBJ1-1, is DVKVTQSSRYLVKRTGEKVFLECVQDMDHENMFWYRQDPGLGLRLIYFSYDVKMKEKGDIPEGYSVSREKKERFSLILESASTNQTSMYLCASSSLDRRGTEAFFGQGTRLTVV.

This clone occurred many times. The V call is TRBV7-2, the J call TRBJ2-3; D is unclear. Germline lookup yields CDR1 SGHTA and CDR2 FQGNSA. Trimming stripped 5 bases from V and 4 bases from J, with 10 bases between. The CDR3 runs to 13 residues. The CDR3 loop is CASSLLSADTQYF. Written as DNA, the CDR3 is TGTGCCAGCAGCCTACTGAGTGCAGATACGCAGTATTTT.

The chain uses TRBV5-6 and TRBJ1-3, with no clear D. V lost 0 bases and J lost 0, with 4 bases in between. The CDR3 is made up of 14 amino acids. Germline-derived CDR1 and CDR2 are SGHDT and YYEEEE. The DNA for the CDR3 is TGTGCCAGCAGCTTGGCCAGCTCTGGAAACACCATATATTTT. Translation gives CASSLASSGNTIYF.

In nucleotides, the CDR3 is TGTGCCAGCAGTTTAGAGGGGGGGCCCAGGGATGAGCAGTTCTTC. It specifies CASSLEGGPRDEQFF. The rearrangement links TRBV28 to TRBJ2-1, with D possibly TRBD2 on 7 matching bases. Germline CDR1 and CDR2: MDHEN and SYDVKM. The CDR3 loop spans 15 amino acids. Trimming took 2 bases from V and 8 from J, leaving 16 bases between them. The variable domain in full, with the rest retrieved from reference TRBV28 and TRBJ2-1, is DVKVTQSSRYLVKRTGEKVFLECVQDMDHENMFWYRQDPGLGLRLIYFSYDVKMKEKGDIPEGYSVSREKKERFSLILESASTNQTSMYLCASSLEGGPRDEQFFGPGTRLTVL.

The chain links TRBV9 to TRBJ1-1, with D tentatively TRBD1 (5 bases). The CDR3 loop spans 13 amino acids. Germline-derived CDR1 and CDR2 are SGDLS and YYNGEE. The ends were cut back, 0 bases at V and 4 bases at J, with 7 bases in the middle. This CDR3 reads CASSVVRGTEAFF. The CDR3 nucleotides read TGTGCCAGCAGCGTAGTAAGGGGCACTGAAGCTTTCTTT.

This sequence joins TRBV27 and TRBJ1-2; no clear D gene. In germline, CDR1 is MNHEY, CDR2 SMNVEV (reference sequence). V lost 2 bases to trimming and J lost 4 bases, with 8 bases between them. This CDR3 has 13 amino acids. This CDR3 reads CASSLSQAYGYTF. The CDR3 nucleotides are TGTGCCAGCAGTTTAAGTCAGGCCTATGGCTACACCTTC.

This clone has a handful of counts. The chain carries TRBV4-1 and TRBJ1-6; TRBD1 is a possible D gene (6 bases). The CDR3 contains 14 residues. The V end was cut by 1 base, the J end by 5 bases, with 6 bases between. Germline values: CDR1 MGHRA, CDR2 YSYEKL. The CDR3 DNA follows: TGCGCCAGCAGCCAAGGGACAGATAATTCACCCCTCCACTTT. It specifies CASSQGTDNSPLHF.

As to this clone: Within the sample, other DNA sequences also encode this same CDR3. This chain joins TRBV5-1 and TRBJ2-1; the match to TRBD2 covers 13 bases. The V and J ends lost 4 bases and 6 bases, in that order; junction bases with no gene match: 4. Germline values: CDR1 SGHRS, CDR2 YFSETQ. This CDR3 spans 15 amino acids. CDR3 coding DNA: TGCGCCAGCAGCCCACTAGCGGGGGGGCCCAATGAGCAGTTCTTC. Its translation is CASSPLAGGPNEQFF.

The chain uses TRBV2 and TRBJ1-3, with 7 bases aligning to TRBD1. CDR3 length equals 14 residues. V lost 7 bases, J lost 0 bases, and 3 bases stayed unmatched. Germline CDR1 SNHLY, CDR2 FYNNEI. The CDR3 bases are TGTGCCAGCATGGGACAGAGCTCTGGAAACACCATATATTTT. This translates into CASMGQSSGNTIYF.

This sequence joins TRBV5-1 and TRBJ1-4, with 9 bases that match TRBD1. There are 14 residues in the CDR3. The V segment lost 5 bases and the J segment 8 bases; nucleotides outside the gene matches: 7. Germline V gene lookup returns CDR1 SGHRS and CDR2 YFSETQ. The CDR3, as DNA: TGCGCCAGCAGGACGACAGGGGGGCGGGAAAAACTGTTTTTT. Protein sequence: CASRTTGGREKLFF.

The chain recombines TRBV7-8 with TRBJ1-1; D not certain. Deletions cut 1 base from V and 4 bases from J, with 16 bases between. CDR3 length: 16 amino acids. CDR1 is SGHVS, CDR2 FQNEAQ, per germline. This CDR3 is CASSLGSTVLSTEAFF. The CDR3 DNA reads TGTGCCAGCAGCTTAGGGTCAACTGTTCTTAGCACTGAAGCTTTCTTT.

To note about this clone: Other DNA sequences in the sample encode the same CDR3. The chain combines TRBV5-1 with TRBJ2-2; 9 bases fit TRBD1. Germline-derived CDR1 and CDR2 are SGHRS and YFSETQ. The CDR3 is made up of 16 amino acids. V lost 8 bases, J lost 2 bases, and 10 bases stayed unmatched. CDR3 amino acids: CASRDRALENTGELFF. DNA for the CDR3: TGCGCCAGTCGGGACAGGGCTCTAGAAAACACCGGGGAGCTGTTTTTT.

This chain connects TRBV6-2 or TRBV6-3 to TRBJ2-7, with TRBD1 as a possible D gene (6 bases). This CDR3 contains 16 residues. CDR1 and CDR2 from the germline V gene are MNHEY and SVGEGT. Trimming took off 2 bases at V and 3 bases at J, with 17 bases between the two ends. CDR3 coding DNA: TGTGCCAGCAGTTACCACAGGGAACTTCGGGACTACGAGCAGTACGTC. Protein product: CASSYHRELRDYEQYV.

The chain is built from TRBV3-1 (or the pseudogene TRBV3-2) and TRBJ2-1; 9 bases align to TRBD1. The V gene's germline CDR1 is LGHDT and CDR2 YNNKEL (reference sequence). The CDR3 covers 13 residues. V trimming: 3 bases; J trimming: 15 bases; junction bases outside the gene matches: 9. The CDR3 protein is CASSQSSGTGLFF. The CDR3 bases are TGTGCCAGCAGCCAGTCATCCGGGACAGGGCTGTTCTTC.

The CDR3 reads CASSEPPGQVSYEQYV. Written as DNA, the CDR3 is TGTGCCAGCAGTGAACCCCCGGGACAGGTCTCCTACGAGCAGTACGTC. This chain uses TRBV2 with TRBJ2-7, with 8 positions matching TRBD1. Trimming removed 2 bases from V and 0 bases from J; junction bases left unmatched: 6. This CDR3 has 16 amino acids. Germline CDR1 and CDR2: SNHLY and FYNNEI.

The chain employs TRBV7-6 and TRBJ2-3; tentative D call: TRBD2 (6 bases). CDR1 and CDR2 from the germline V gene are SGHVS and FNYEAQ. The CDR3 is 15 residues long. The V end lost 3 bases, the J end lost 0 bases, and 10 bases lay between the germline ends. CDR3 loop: CASSFRERSTDTQYF. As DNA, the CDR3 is TGTGCCAGCAGCTTCCGGGAGAGGAGCACAGATACGCAGTATTTT. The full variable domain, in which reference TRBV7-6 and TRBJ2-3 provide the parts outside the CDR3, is GAGVSQSPRYKVTKRGQDVALRCDPISGHVSLYWYRQALGQGPEFLTYFNYEAQQDKSGLPNDRFSAERPEGSISTLTIQRTEQRDSAMYRCASSFRERSTDTQYFGPGTRLTVL.

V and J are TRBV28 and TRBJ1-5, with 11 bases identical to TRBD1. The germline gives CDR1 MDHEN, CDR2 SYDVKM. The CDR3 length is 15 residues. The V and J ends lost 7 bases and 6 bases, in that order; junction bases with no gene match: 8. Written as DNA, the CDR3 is TGTGCCAGCACCTGGGACAGGGGGTCGGGTCAGCCCCAGCATTTT. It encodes CASTWDRGSGQPQHF.

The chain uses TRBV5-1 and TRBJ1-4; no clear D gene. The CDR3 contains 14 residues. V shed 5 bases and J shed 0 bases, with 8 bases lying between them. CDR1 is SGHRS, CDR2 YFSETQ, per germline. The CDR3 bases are TGCGCCAGCAGTCGGGAACCAACTAATGAAAAACTGTTTTTT. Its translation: CASSREPTNEKLFF.

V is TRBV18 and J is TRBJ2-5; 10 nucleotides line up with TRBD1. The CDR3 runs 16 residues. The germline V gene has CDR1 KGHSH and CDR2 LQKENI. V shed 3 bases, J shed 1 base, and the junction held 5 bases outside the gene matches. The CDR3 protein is CASSPWTGGGQETQYF. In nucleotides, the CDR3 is TGTGCCAGCTCACCTTGGACAGGGGGAGGCCAAGAGACCCAGTACTTC.

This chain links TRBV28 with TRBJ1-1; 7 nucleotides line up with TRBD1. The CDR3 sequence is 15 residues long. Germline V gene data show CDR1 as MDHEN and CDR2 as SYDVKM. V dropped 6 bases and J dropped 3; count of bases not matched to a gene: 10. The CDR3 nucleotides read TGTGCCAGCAGGCTAGAGGGGGCTTGGGACACTGAAGCTTTCTTT. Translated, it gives CASRLEGAWDTEAFF.

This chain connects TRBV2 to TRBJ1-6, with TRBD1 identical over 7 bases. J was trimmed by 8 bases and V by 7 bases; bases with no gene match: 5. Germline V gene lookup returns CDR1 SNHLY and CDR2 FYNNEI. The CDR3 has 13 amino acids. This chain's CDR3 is CASTGTVYSPLHF. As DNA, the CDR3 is TGTGCCAGCACTGGGACAGTTTATTCACCCCTCCACTTT.

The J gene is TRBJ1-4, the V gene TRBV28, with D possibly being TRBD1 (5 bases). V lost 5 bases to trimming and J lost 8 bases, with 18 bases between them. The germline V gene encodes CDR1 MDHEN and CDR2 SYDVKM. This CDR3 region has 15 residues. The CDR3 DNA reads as TGTGCCAGCAGTCCCTCGACGGGCAAGGGGGAAAAACTGTTTTTT. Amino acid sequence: CASSPSTGKGEKLFF.

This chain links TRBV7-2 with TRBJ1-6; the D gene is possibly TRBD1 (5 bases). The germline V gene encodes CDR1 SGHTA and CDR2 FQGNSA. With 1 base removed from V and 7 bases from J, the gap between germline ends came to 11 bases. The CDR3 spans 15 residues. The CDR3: CASSLGVGVNSPLHF. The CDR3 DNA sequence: TGTGCCAGCAGCTTAGGGGTAGGGGTGAATTCACCCCTCCACTTT.

DNA of the CDR3: TGCGCCAGCAGGCTGACAGGGATGAATCAGCCCCAGCATTTT. This sequence encodes CASRLTGMNQPQHF. The chain employs TRBV10-2 and TRBJ1-5, with TRBD1 matching 7 bases. Germline V gene sequence: CDR1 WSHSY, CDR2 SAAADI. The V and J ends lost 6 bases and 4 bases, in that order; junction bases with no gene match: 6. This CDR3 region has 14 residues.

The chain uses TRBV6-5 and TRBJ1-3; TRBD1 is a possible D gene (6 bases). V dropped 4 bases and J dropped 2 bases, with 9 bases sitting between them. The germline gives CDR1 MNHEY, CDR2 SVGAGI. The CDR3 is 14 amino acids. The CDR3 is CASSFRGAGNTIYF. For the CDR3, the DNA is TGTGCCAGCAGTTTCAGGGGAGCTGGAAACACCATATATTTT.

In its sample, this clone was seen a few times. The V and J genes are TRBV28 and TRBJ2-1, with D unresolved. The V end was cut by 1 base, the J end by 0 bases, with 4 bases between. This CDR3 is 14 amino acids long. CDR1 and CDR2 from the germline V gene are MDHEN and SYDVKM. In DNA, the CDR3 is TGTGCCAGCAGTTTATACAGCTCCTACAATGAGCAGTTCTTC. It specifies CASSLYSSYNEQFF. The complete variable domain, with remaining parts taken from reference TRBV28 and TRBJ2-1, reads DVKVTQSSRYLVKRTGEKVFLECVQDMDHENMFWYRQDPGLGLRLIYFSYDVKMKEKGDIPEGYSVSREKKERFSLILESASTNQTSMYLCASSLYSSYNEQFFGPGTRLTVL.